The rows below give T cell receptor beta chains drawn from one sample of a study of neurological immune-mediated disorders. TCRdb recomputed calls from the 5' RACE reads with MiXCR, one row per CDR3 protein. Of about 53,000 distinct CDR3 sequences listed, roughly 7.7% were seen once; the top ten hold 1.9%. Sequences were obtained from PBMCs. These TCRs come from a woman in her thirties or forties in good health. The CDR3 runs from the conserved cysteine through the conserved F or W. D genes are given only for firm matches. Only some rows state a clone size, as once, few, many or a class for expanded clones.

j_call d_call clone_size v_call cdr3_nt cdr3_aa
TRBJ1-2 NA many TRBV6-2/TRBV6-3 TGTGCCAGCACCAACGGAGGGTTTGGTGGCTACACCTTC CASTNGGFGGYTF
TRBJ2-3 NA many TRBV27 TGTGCCAGCAGTCAGGAGCCTTGGGATACGCAGTATTTT CASSQEPWDTQYF
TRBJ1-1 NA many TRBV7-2 TGTGCCAGCAGCTTACGTATGCGTGGGAGCACTGAAGCTTTCTTT CASSLRMRGSTEAFF
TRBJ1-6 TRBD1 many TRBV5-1 TGCGCCAGCAGCTTGGAGGGCAGGGGGGATTCACCCCTCCACTTT CASSLEGRGDSPLHF
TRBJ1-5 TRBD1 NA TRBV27 TGTGCCAGCAGTCTAGACAGGGGAGGCCAGCCCCAGCATTTT CASSLDRGGQPQHF
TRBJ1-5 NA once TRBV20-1 TGCAGTGCCCCCCCCGCAGGGGCCGGGAATCAGCCCCAGCATTTT CSAPPAGAGNQPQHF
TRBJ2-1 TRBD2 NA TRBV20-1 TGCAGTGCCGCCCGGTGGCGGGGGGGCGCCTACAATGAGCAGTTCTTC CSAARWRGGAYNEQFF
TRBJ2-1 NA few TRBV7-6 TGTGCCAGCAGCTTAGCACCGGATGAGCAGTTCTTC CASSLAPDEQFF
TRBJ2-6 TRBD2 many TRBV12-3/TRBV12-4 TGTGCCAGCAGTTTGAGTAGCGGGAGGGCAAGAGGGGCCAACGTCCTGACTTTC CASSLSSGRARGANVLTF
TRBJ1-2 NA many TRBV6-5 TGTGCCAGCAGCCCTGGGGCGAGAGGCTACACCTTC CASSPGARGYTF
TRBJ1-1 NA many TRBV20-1 TGCAGTGCTCGGGGTTCCGCGGTGAACACTGAAGCTTTCTTT CSARGSAVNTEAFF
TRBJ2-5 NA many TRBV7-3 TGTGCCAGCAGCCCCTCCATGGCCGAAGAGACCCAGTACTTC CASSPSMAEETQYF
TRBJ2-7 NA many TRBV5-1 TGCGCCAGCAGCTCGGCCGGGACTCCGACCTACGAGCAGTACTTC CASSSAGTPTYEQYF
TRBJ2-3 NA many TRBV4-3 TGCGCCAGCAGCCAAGGATGGGGGCTCTCAGATACGCAGTATTTT CASSQGWGLSDTQYF
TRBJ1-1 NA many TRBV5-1 TGCGCCAGCAGCCCAACCGTCTCTGGGGCCGGAGGCCGGAACACTGAAGCTTTCTTT CASSPTVSGAGGRNTEAFF
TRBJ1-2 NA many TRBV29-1 TGCAGCGTTCCCGGGACCTTTCCCCCCGGCGGCTACACCTTC CSVPGTFPPGGYTF
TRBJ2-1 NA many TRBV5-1 TGCGCCAGCAGCTTGGATGAACGGTACAATGAGCAGTTCTTC CASSLDERYNEQFF
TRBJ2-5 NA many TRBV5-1 TGCGCCAGCAGCCCGGGGGCGATGGAAGAAACCCAGTACTTC CASSPGAMEETQYF
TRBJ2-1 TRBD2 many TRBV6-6 TGTGCCAGCACCCCGCCAGGGTCTAGCGGACCAGTGTCCTACAATGAGCAGTTCTTC CASTPPGSSGPVSYNEQFF
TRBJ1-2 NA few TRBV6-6 TGTGCCAGCAGTCCAACAGGGACCGGCTACACCTTC CASSPTGTGYTF
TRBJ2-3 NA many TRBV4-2 TGTGCCAGCAGCCAAATCAGCGCGACAGATACGCAGTATTTT CASSQISATDTQYF
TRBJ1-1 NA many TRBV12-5 TGTGCTAGTGGTTTGGAAATTGGAGGGGGCACTGAAGCTTTCTTT CASGLEIGGGTEAFF
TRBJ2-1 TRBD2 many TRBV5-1 TGCGCCAGCAGCCCTATAGCGGGCTCCTACAATGAGCAGTTCTTC CASSPIAGSYNEQFF
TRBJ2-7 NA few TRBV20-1 TGCAGTGCTAGAGCACACCCCGTCTCCTACGAGCAGTACTTC CSARAHPVSYEQYF
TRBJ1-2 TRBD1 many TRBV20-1 TGCAGTGCTAGAGGGCCCTGGACAGGATATGGCTACACCTTC CSARGPWTGYGYTF
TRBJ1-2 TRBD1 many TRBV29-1 TGCAGCGTTGGATTTAAGACAGGGGGCGATGGCTACACCTTC CSVGFKTGGDGYTF
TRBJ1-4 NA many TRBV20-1 TGCAGTGCTAGAGCCGGTGGTACAAATGAAAAACTGTTTTTT CSARAGGTNEKLFF
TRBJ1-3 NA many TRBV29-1 TGCAGCGTTGCATACAGCTCTGGAAACACCATATATTTT CSVAYSSGNTIYF
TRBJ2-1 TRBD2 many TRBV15 TGTGCCACCAGCGCGCGACTAGCGGGCTACTCCTACAATGAGCAGTTCTTC CATSARLAGYSYNEQFF
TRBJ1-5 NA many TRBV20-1 TGCAGTGCTAAGAGTAGGCGGTCCAATCAGCCCCAGCATTTT CSAKSRRSNQPQHF
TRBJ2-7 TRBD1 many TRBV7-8 TGTGCCAGCAGCTTAGCCCGACAGGGAGCCTACGAGCAGTACTTC CASSLARQGAYEQYF
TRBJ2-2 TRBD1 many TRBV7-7 TGTGCCAGCAGTCGGGACAGGGTTTTGGGGGAGCTGTTTTTT CASSRDRVLGELFF
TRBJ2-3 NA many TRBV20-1 TGCAGTGCTAGCCCCCGCACAGATACGCAGTATTTT CSASPRTDTQYF
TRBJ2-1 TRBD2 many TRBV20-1 TGCAGTGCTTCGACTAGCGGGAGTTGGAATGAGCAGTTCTTC CSASTSGSWNEQFF
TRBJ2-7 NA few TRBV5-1 TGCGCCAGCAGCTCCTTGATGGACGGATCCTACGAGCAGTACTTC CASSSLMDGSYEQYF
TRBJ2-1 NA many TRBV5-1 TGCGCCAGCAGCTTGGCTGGGGGAGGCCGCCCATACAATGAGCAGTTCTTC CASSLAGGGRPYNEQFF
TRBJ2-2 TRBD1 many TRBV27 TGTGCCAGCAGTCCAACAGGGGTGGTGGACGGGGAGCTGTTTTTT CASSPTGVVDGELFF
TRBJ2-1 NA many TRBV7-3 TGTGCCAGCAGTCTCGACATGAGCTCCTACAATGAGCAGTTCTTC CASSLDMSSYNEQFF
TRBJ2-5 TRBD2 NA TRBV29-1 TGCAGCGCCCACCGGGGGGGTGAGACCCAGTACTTC CSAHRGGETQYF
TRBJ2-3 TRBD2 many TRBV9 TGTGCCAGCAGCGTATTCGGGGGGGGGATCACAGATACGCAGTATTTT CASSVFGGGITDTQYF
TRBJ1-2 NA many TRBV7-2 TGTGCCAGCAGCTTAGTGGGGGGTTTTTTTGGCTACACCTTC CASSLVGGFFGYTF
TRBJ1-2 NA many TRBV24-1 TGTGCCACCAGTGATTTCGGAGTTGGCTACACCTTC CATSDFGVGYTF
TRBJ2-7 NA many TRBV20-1 TGCAGTGCTAGAGATCGAAGGGTCCACTACTACGAGCAGTACTTC CSARDRRVHYYEQYF
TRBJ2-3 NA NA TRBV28 TGTGCCAGCAGTTTACAGACCCCATCGGGTGGGAATAACACAGATACGCAGTATTTT CASSLQTPSGGNNTDTQYF
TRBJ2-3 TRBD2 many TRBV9 TGTGCCAGCAGCGAAGACGGGACTAGCGGAGATACGCAGTATTTT CASSEDGTSGDTQYF
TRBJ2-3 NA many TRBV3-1 TGTGCCAGCAGCCCTCCCCAGTCCCCGTTCACAGATACGCAGTATTTT CASSPPQSPFTDTQYF
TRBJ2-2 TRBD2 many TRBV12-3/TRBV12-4 TGTGCCACCGAGACGACGCAGCCCGCTAGCGGGAGGGCCCGGACCGGGGAGCTGTTTTTT CATETTQPASGRARTGELFF
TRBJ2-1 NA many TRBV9 TGTGCCAGCAGCGTAGACTCAAGCGGGCGTTTGAATGAGCAGTTCTTC CASSVDSSGRLNEQFF
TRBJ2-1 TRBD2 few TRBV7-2 TGTGCCAGCAGCTTCCAGCGGGGACTATCGGTAGGGTCCTACAATGAGCAGTTCTTC CASSFQRGLSVGSYNEQFF